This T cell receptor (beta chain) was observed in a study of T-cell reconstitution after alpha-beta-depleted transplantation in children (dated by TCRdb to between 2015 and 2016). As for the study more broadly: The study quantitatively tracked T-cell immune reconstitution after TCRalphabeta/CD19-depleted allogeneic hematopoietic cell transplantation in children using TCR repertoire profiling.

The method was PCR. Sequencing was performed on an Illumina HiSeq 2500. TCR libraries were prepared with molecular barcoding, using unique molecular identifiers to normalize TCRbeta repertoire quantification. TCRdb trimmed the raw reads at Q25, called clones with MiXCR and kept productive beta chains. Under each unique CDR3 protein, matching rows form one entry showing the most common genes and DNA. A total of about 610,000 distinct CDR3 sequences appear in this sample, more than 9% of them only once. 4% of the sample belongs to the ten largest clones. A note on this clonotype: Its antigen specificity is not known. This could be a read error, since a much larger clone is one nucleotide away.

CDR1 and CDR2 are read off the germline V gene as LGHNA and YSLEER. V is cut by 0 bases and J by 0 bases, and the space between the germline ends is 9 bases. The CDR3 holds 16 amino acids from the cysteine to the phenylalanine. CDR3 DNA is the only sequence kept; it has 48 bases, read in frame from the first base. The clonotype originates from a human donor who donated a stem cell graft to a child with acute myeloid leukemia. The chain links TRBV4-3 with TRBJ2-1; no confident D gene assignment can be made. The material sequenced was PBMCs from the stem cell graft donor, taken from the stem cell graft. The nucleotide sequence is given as TGCGCCAGCAGCCAAGATGAGCTGAGCTCCTACAATGAGCAGTTCTTC. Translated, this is CASSQDELSSYNEQFF.